The source of this TCR beta chain is a study of cytomegalovirus exposure and HLA in healthy donors (TCRdb year 2017). For the wider study: An earlier analysis of several hundred of the donors reported more than 250 Gb of sequence data and 120 million or so unique TCR beta sequences from some 180 million T cells. Rather than drawing on any new phenotypic data, the later analysis identified candidate immune exposures from TCR beta sequences and the way those sequences occurred across donors. Alongside the repertoire data, information on donor age, sex, ethnicity and CMV serostatus was compiled. Genome-wide SNP genotypes for about 65% of the 666 donors were used in a later genetic analysis, which treated that subset as a discovery cohort. The number of donors typed differed by locus, with about 629-630 for A, B, C, DRB1 and DQB1, around 500 for DQA1, 606 for DPA1, and some 470 for DPB1. Along with the roughly 610-subject first cohort, a separate validation cohort of around 120 different subjects was used. An early release covering roughly 580 HLA-typed donors comprised approximately 300 gigabases of sequencing data and around 80 million unique TCR sequences. In a later analysis, previously published TCR beta repertoires from about 640 donors were re-analyzed and high-resolution HLA genotyping was added so that TCR occurrence patterns could be studied. The study used immunosequencing to profile the T cell repertoires of 666 subjects and linked those repertoires to cytomegalovirus serostatus. An earlier analysis of some 600 of the donors applied high-throughput TCR beta sequencing to assess whether each TCR beta V gene segment acted as functional or pseudogenic. Four to six DR-DQ haplotypes were handled as single units for association and clustering, since linkage in the cohort was strong. To predict cytomegalovirus infection status, the study combined high-throughput TCR immunosequencing, statistical association of individual TCRs with disease status, and machine learning. HLA typing included class I and class II loci at four-digit resolution. Among around 400 genotyped donors of the cohort, an average of around 240,000 unique TCR beta nucleotide sequences was sequenced per donor, of which roughly 17% were non-productive. Of the roughly 410 genotyped donors, 81% were placed in the genetic ancestry cluster associated with self-reported Caucasian donors. All discovery cohort repertoires had been generated using a single sequencing platform. The study was designed to test whether signatures of past pathogen exposure could be identified by cataloging public T cell receptors. Points the paper makes about the study in general: At a false discovery rate of 0.05, a later analysis linked some 17,000 TCR beta sequences to specific HLA alleles. Because counts were too low, seventeen rarely observed V segments, including chromosome 9 orphons, were excluded from the earlier analysis of 587 of the donors. An earlier analysis of roughly 570 of the donors showed that most TCR beta V segments appeared in productive rearrangements either about 87% or about 30% of the time, which broadly matched IMGT annotations. Several of the top co-occurrence clusters appeared to be linked to parvovirus B19, influenza, CMV and Epstein-Barr virus, according to a later analysis. A further reported finding was that TCR beta sequences accurately predicted the HLA-A and HLA-B alleles for most subjects in the first cohort. An association between a missense DCLRE1C variant and V-gene and J-gene trimming of TCR beta chains was found in a later genetic analysis and replicated in an independent cohort. Compared with the approximately 720-donor mean, donors in an Asian-associated ancestry cluster had fewer N-insertions in productive TCRs, according to a later genetic analysis. In a later analysis, TCR association rates were found to vary across HLA loci, with the most associated TCRs seen for DRB1 alleles and the fewest for HLA-C alleles. The classifier was reported to diagnose cytomegalovirus status with high specificity and sensitivity in both the original and validation cohorts. Correlated functional status among segregating V segments might reflect linkage disequilibrium, but an unknown experimental factor could not be ruled out. Strong co-occurrence of HLA alleles, especially DR and DQ, made assigning TCR associations to individual alleles difficult. Most TCR sequences were seen in very few donors, while some public TCRs were found in many individuals. The cohort was sequenced for TCR beta chains only, and without alpha or paired-chain data the features that could be detected were limited. Because HLA typing was unavailable for some donors at each locus, only the typed subset was used in association tests. Immune exposure information for the cohort was limited to CMV serostatus. A cluster of highly shared sequence variants was judged likely to represent a technical artifact of the sequencing pipeline. It was suggested by the authors that the approach could potentially be generalized to other disease states and immunological phenotypes. Some IMGT-functional V segments, including TRBV6-2 and TRBV6-3, could not be distinguished by the 87-base-pair reads and were therefore excluded. In the study, 150 to 200 TCR beta chains were listed as associated with cytomegalovirus. In vitro tests confirmed that three of the cytomegalovirus-associated TCR beta chains recognize cytomegalovirus antigens. In a later analysis, HLA-associated TCR beta chains were found to be more clonally expanded and to have lower generation probabilities than equally common non-associated chains. Presence/absence analyses assumed roughly uniform sequencing depth across donors, an assumption that may not hold. Most CMV-associated TCR beta chains appeared to be HLA-restricted in a later analysis, and the HLA associations seemed to be driven largely by CMV exposure.

The cohort consisted of 666 healthy bone marrow donors. All cohort members were sampled while nominally healthy, although unrecorded immune exposures were likely present. The donor tested CMV seropositive and was one of the 289 seropositive cohort members. A peripheral blood sample was provided by each donor, and peripheral blood mononuclear cells were used for TCR beta sequencing. The Qiagen DNeasy Blood Extraction Kit was used to extract genomic DNA from the blood cell samples. Turning to this clone: Its recognized antigen is unknown. Base qualities are not recorded, but no much larger clone differs from it by a single base.

CDR1 LNHDA and CDR2 SQIVND are derived from the germline V gene (reference sequence). The germline ends are 11 bases apart after V is trimmed by 6 bases and J by 6 bases. The CDR3 sequence holds 13 residues, the cysteine and phenylalanine included. The only DNA kept is the CDR3, 39 bases in frame from the first base. The library was made by the immunoSEQ multiplex PCR assay. For the multiplex PCR, a mixture combining 60 forward primers for TCR Vbeta segments and 13 reverse primers for TCR Jbeta segments was used. Amplification of the CDR3 region of rearranged TCR beta genes was performed with a multiplex PCR assay on genomic DNA. On the Illumina HiSeq System, the amplified TCR beta libraries were sequenced as 87-base-pair reads. In the source study's methods: A later analysis counted approximately 84 million unique TCR beta chains across the 500 to 850 repertoires, and roughly 11 million of these chains were shared by at least two donors. A nearest-neighbor algorithm error-corrected the raw reads and collapsed the reads into unique sequences, merging closely related sequences to remove PCR and sequencing errors. V, D and J gene segments were assigned by aligning CDR3 sequences to IMGT reference sequences. For a sequence to be retained, a match of at least six nucleotides was required to both a V gene segment and a J gene segment. Rearrangements were called productive when the CDR3 lacked stop codons and stayed in frame with V and J; all others were non-productive. CDR3 was defined by IMGT convention, running from the second conserved V-encoded cysteine to the conserved J-encoded phenylalanine. Sequences without an unambiguous match to a single V gene segment were excluded from the earlier analysis of several hundred of the donors. An earlier analysis of fewer than 650 of the donors classified V segments as functional when productive rearrangements were above 56.7% and as segregating when the standard deviation between donors was above 5%. To diagnose cytomegalovirus status from the catalog of TCR beta chain sequences, a statistical classification framework was built. In a later analysis, V and J genes were assigned by comparing TCR nucleotide sequences against IMGT/GENE-DB human TR gene sequences. In a later analysis, CDR3 sequences and most-parsimonious VDJ recombination scenarios were assigned using the TCRdist pipeline. In a later analysis, each TCR beta chain was defined by its CDR3 amino acid sequence together with its V-gene family, and reads without a unique V-gene family were excluded. In a later analysis, 450 to 600 highly shared, low-generation-probability nucleotide sequences were removed to address suspected cross-contamination and a sequencing artifact. For each public chain, a later analysis derived a clonal expansion index from normalized ranks of inferred template counts within each repertoire. A later analysis computed generation probabilities with a VDJ recombination model fitted to out-of-frame rearrangements, and checked the results against IGoR. In a later analysis, TCR-TCR, TCR-HLA and TCR-CMV co-occurrence was scored with hypergeometric tests, and a repertoire-size bias correction was applied to TCR pairs. To estimate false discovery rates, a later analysis permuted the HLA or CMV assignments 20 times. A later analysis grouped co-occurring TCRs with DBSCAN, adding TCRdist sequence similarity when clustering within HLA-allele-positive subsets. Repertoires with fewer than 30,000 or more than 120,000 public chains, plus five repertoires with anomalous nucleotide sharing, were excluded from co-occurrence clustering. Not all clones reach the TCRdb copy of this immuneACCESS table, which keeps in-frame sequences only. Checked studies attribute under half of the gap to unresolved V genes and leave the rest unexplained. V and J calls and clone size are as listed in that table; D and trimming were resolved from the DNA. In all, the sample holds over 150,000 clones, and 80% of those were seen once. The ten most abundant clones make up about a tenth of the sample.

This chain joins TRBV19 to TRBJ2-2; possibly the D gene is TRBD2, per 5 matching bases. The receptor was derived from a man between 18 and 35 years old in good health and CMV-seropositive. The sample was PBMCs. CDR3 sequence: CASSPRDAGELFF. Here is the DNA: TGTGCCAGTAGCCCACGGGATGCCGGGGAGCTGTTTTTT.